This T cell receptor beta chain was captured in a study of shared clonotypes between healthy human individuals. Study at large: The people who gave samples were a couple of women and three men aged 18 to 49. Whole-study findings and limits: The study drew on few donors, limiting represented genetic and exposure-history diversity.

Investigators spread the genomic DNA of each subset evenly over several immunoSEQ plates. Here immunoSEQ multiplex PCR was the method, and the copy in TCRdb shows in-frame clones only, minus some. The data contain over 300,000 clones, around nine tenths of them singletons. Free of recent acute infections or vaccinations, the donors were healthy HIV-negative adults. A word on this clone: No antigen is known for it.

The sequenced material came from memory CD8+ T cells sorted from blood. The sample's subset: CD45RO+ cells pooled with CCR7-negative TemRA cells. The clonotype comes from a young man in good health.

The DNA for the CDR3 is TGTGCCAGCAGCCCGGGGGGACAGGGCCTTTATAGCAATCAGCCCCAGCATTTT. Encoded protein: CASSPGGQGLYSNQPQHF. The chain uses TRBV7-8 and TRBJ1-5, with 9 positions matching TRBD1. V was clipped by 5 bases and J by 0 bases; unmatched bases: 11. CDR3 length: 18 amino acids. The germline gives CDR1 SGHVS, CDR2 FQNEAQ.